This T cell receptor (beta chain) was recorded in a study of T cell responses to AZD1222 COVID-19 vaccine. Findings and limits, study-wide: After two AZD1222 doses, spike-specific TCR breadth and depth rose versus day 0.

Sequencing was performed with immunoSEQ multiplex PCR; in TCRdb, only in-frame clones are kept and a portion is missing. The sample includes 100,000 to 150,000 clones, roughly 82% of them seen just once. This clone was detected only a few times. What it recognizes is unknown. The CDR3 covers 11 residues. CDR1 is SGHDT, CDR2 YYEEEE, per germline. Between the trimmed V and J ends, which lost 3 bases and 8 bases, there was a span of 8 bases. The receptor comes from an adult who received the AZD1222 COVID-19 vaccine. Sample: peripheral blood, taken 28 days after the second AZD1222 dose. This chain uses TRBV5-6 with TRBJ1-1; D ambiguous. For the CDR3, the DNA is TGTGCCAGCAGCTCCTTAGGAGAAGCTTTCTTT. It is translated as CASSSLGEAFF.